The 32 T cell receptor beta chains presented below share a single source sample, sequenced in a study of molecular identifiers for immune sequencing clone quantification. MiXCR, run by TCRdb on the PCR reads, gives a single entry per CDR3 protein. The sample holds some 100,000 distinct CDR3 sequences; approximately 40% are singletons and the top ten take around 4.2%. Sequenced input: naive CD8+ T cells from blood, with Jurkat cell RNA spiked in. The subset is: FACS-sorted CD8+CD4-CCR7+CD45RA+ naive T cells. All receptors derive from a human donor in good health. Some libraries in this study had Jurkat cell RNA spiked in.

This clonotype was detected many times. The chain is built from TRBV29-1 and TRBJ1-1, with D unresolved. The V end was cut by 4 bases, the J end by 0 bases, with 0 bases between. Germline V lookup: CDR1 SQVTM, CDR2 ANQGSEA. The CDR3 covers 10 residues. The CDR3 coding sequence is TGCAGCGTTGTGAACACTGAAGCTTTCTTT. This sequence encodes CSVVNTEAFF.

This clonotype was seen a handful of times. The chain combines TRBV21-1 with TRBJ2-6; the D call TRBD1 from the table was never checked on the DNA. TRBV21-1 is a recognized pseudogene. This CDR3 region has 18 residues. CDR3 DNA sequence: TGTGCCAGCAGCTCGCAGACAGGGCATTCCTCTGGGGCCAACGTCCTGACTTTC. Translated: CASSSQTGHSSGANVLTF.

There are a few counts of this clonotype. The genes are TRBV19 and TRBJ2-3; D ambiguous. Germline assignment: CDR1 LNHDA and CDR2 SQIVND (reference sequence). CDR3 length: 14 residues. V lost 3 bases, J lost 2 bases, and 9 bases lay in between. The CDR3 reads CASSISRLTDTQYF. CDR3 sequence (DNA): TGTGCCAGTAGTATCAGTCGACTCACAGATACGCAGTATTTT.

Note on this clonotype: A clone one base away is much larger, so this may be a read error. The V gene is TRBV6-2 or TRBV6-3, the J gene TRBJ2-4, with no clear D. The V gene's germline CDR1 is MNHEY and CDR2 SVGEGT. This CDR3 contains 12 residues. Trimming left V 8 bases short and J 8 bases short, with 13 bases between. The CDR3 DNA reads TGTGCCAGCCTAGATGAGGCGCACATTCAGTACTTC. Residues: CASLDEAHIQYF.

This clonotype was recorded at least ten times. V usage is TRBV6-5 and J usage is TRBJ2-7; possible D gene TRBD1, 5 bases. Trimming stripped 4 bases from V and 2 bases from J, with 12 bases between. CDR3 length: 14 residues. Germline CDR1 reads MNHEY; CDR2 reads SVGAGI. In DNA, the CDR3 is TGTGCCAGCAGTTTATCCCAGGGTCCCTACGAGCAGTACTTC. As protein: CASSLSQGPYEQYF.

This clonotype was counted between two and nine times. The chain joins TRBV5-4 to TRBJ2-3; 7 nucleotides line up with TRBD2. The V segment lost 4 bases and the J segment 4 bases; nucleotides outside the gene matches: 6. The CDR3 is 14 residues long. Germline CDR1 is SGHNT and CDR2 is YYREEE (reference sequence). CDR3: CASSISGTADTQYF. CDR3 bases: TGTGCCAGCAGCATCAGCGGGACCGCAGATACGCAGTATTTT.

Regarding this clonotype: A read error may be the cause here, since a much bigger clone is one base away. V is TRBV29-1 and J is TRBJ2-3, with unresolved D. The germline V gene has CDR1 SQVTM and CDR2 ANQGSEA. CDR3 length: 12 amino acids. The CDR3, as DNA: TGCAGCGGATGGAAGAGCACAGATACGCTGTATTTT. The encoded protein is CSGWKSTDTLYF.

This clonotype was recorded a few times. The chain carries TRBV9 and TRBJ2-3; D remains unclear. Trimming removed 8 bases at V and 1 base at J, with 11 bases between. The CDR3 has 13 amino acids. The germline CDR1 and CDR2 sequences are SGDLS and YYNGEE. This chain's CDR3 is CASNGWGTDTQYF. Written as DNA, the CDR3 is TGTGCCAGTAACGGGTGGGGCACAGATACGCAGTATTTT.

This clonotype showed up many times. V and J are TRBV7-2 and TRBJ2-7, with D perhaps matching TRBD2 (6 bases). Germline V gene sequence: CDR1 SGHTA, CDR2 FQGNSA. This CDR3 region has 14 residues. Trimming took 0 bases from V and 4 from J, leaving 10 bases between them. The CDR3 DNA sequence: TGTGCCAGCAGCTTAGCGGAGGCGGGGTACGAGCAGTACTTC. Translated, it gives CASSLAEAGYEQYF.

This chain joins TRBV7-9 and TRBJ2-5; maybe TRBD1 (6 bases). The DNA end is a closer match to TRBJ2-1, so the J assignment may be wrong. Germline V gene sequence: CDR1 SEHNR, CDR2 FQNEAQ (reference sequence). The CDR3 runs to 13 residues. CDR3 sequence (DNA): TGTGCCAGCAGCTGGACAGTACAAGAGACCCAGTTCTTC. It yields the protein CASSWTVQETQFF.

A remark on this clonotype: The junction does not match germline at one end; this may be a read error. The chain uses TRBV6-5 and TRBJ1-5; D possibly corresponds to TRBD1 (6 bases). The CDR3 runs 15 residues. CDR1 MNHEY and CDR2 SVGAGI come from the germline V gene. The CDR3 is CASRYFTGSPQPQHF. Written as DNA, the CDR3 is TGTGCCAGCAGATACTTCACAGGGTCACCCCAGCCCCAGCATTTT.

This chain connects TRBV18 to TRBJ2-7; D is perhaps TRBD1 (6 bases). Deletions cut 5 bases from V and 4 bases from J, with 18 bases between. The CDR3 is 15 amino acids. CDR1 and CDR2 from the germline V gene are KGHSH and LQKENI. CDR3 coding DNA: TGTGCCAGCTCAACATCGGACAGAAGGGGGTACGAGCAGTACTTC. It encodes CASSTSDRRGYEQYF.

This clonotype was detected a few times. This sequence joins TRBV20-1 and TRBJ1-4, with unresolved D. Deletions cut 3 bases from V and 5 bases from J, with 13 bases between. From germline, CDR1 is DFQATT and CDR2 SNEGSKA (reference sequence). CDR3 size: 14 residues. Here the CDR3 reads CSARSADLNEKLFF. DNA for the CDR3: TGCAGTGCTAGGTCAGCAGACTTAAATGAAAAACTGTTTTTT.

There are a few counts of this clonotype. V is TRBV7-9 and J is TRBJ1-1; TRBD1 might be the D (5 bases). Germline V gene data show CDR1 as SEHNR and CDR2 as FQNEAQ (reference sequence). The CDR3 loop spans 13 amino acids. Trimming stripped 5 bases from V and 2 bases from J, with 9 bases between. CDR3 protein: CASSSGHNTEAFF. The CDR3 nucleotides read TGTGCCAGCAGCAGTGGACATAACACTGAAGCTTTCTTT.

On this clonotype itself: One end of the junction varies from germline; a read error may be responsible. V usage is TRBV28 and J usage is TRBJ2-1, with D possibly being TRBD1 (5 bases). The CDR3 runs 13 residues. Germline assignment: CDR1 MDHEN and CDR2 SYDVKM. DNA of the CDR3: TGTGCCACTCACCCGGACATATACAATGAGCAGATCTTC. It codes for CATHPDIYNEQIF. Supplemented by reference TRBV28 and TRBJ2-1, the full variable domain reads DVKVTQSSRYLVKRTGEKVFLECVQDMDHENMFWYRQDPGLGLRLIYFSYDVKMKEKGDIPEGYSVSREKKERFSLILESASTNQTSMYLCATHPDIYNEQIFGPGTRLTVL.

The chain joins TRBV4-3 to TRBJ2-5, with TRBD2 matching 7 bases. Looked up from germline, CDR1 is LGHNA and CDR2 is YSLEER. The V and J ends lost 0 bases and 5 bases, in that order; junction bases with no gene match: 9. There are 16 residues in the CDR3. The chain's CDR3 is CASSQDRGRAFETQYF. CDR3 bases: TGCGCCAGCAGCCAAGATCGAGGGAGGGCCTTTGAGACCCAGTACTTC.

Worth noting for this clonotype: A much larger clone differs from this one at a single base, so this may be a read error. The chain carries TRBV13 and TRBJ2-5; D uncertain. The germline gives CDR1 PRHDT, CDR2 FYEKMQ (reference sequence). The CDR3 sequence is 14 residues long. V lost 3 bases to trimming and J lost 1 base, with 9 bases between them. This CDR3 reads CASSFPTSQETQYF. The CDR3 DNA reads TGTGCCAGCAGCTTCCCGACGTCCCAAGAGACCCAGTACTTC.

This clonotype was seen repeatedly, ten times or more. V usage is TRBV7-8 and J usage is TRBJ1-4; maybe TRBD1 (6 bases). Deletions cut 4 bases from V and 2 bases from J, with 17 bases between. The CDR3 runs to 17 residues. Germline loops: CDR1 SGHVS, CDR2 FQNEAQ. Written as DNA, the CDR3 is TGTGCCAGCAGCTCCGCGTTCGACAGGACCACTAATGAAAAACTGTTTTTT. Amino acids: CASSSAFDRTTNEKLFF.

This CDR3 is CASSLWEPSVNEQFF. CDR3 sequence (DNA): TGTGCCAGCAGCTTATGGGAGCCCTCGGTAAATGAGCAGTTCTTC. The chain joins TRBV7-2 to TRBJ2-1; TRBD2 might be the D (5 bases). Trimming left V 2 bases short and J 7 bases short, with 15 bases between. This CDR3 has 15 residues. In germline, CDR1 is SGHTA, CDR2 FQGNSA.

Concerning this clonotype: A much larger clonotype is one base distant, so this may be a read error. This rearrangement joins TRBV12-3 or TRBV12-4 to TRBJ1-4; D gene ambiguous. This CDR3 spans 11 amino acids. CDR3 nucleotides: TGTGCCAGCAGGGACCCTGAAAAACTGGTTTTT. Its translation is CASRDPEKLVF.

This chain links TRBV12-3 or TRBV12-4 with TRBJ2-3, with D possibly TRBD1 on 6 matching bases. The CDR3 runs to 16 residues. V lost 4 bases, J lost 2 bases, and 16 bases lay in between. The CDR3 protein is CASSSGQIGLTDTQYF. CDR3 nucleotide sequence: TGTGCCAGCAGTTCCGGACAGATTGGACTCACAGATACGCAGTATTTT.

In its sample, this clonotype was seen many times. The V call is TRBV28, the J call TRBJ1-1, with 7 bases identical to TRBD1. Germline V gene lookup returns CDR1 MDHEN and CDR2 SYDVKM. The V gene end was trimmed by 4 bases and the J gene end by 7 bases; junction bases not matched to a gene: 9. This CDR3 is built from 14 residues. This chain's CDR3 is CASSYRGGVNEAFF. In DNA, the CDR3 is TGTGCCAGCAGTTATCGAGGGGGCGTAAATGAAGCTTTCTTT. The full variable domain, rest sourced from reference TRBV28 and TRBJ1-1, is DVKVTQSSRYLVKRTGEKVFLECVQDMDHENMFWYRQDPGLGLRLIYFSYDVKMKEKGDIPEGYSVSREKKERFSLILESASTNQTSMYLCASSYRGGVNEAFFGQGTRLTVV.

This clonotype was seen a handful of times. A much larger clone is a single base away; this may be a read error. V usage is TRBV12-3 or TRBV12-4 and J usage is TRBJ1-1; possible D gene TRBD1, 6 bases. The ends were cut back, 4 bases at V and 1 base at J, with 7 bases in the middle. The CDR3 has 13 residues. CDR3 amino acids: CASSSQGNTEAFF. The CDR3 DNA reads TGTGCCAGCAGTTCACAGGGGAACACTGAAGCTTTCTTT.

There are a few counts of this clonotype. V is TRBV28 and J is TRBJ2-5, with D hard to call. The CDR3 has 14 residues. V was pared by 6 bases and J by 5 bases, with 16 bases between. Looked up from germline, CDR1 is MDHEN and CDR2 is SYDVKM. The CDR3 DNA reads TGTGCCAGCAGGCCACCCGGGCTGGGGGAGACCCAGTACTTC. Protein product: CASRPPGLGETQYF.

The rearrangement joins TRBV6-5 to TRBJ2-5, with D perhaps matching TRBD2 (6 bases). This CDR3 comprises 12 residues. Germline-derived CDR1 and CDR2 are MNHEY and SVGAGI. The V end lost 7 bases, the J end lost 6 bases, and 12 bases lay between the germline ends. The CDR3 region has the DNA TGTGCCAGCACCCTGGGGGGAAAGACCCAGTACTTC. It specifies CASTLGGKTQYF.

The J gene is TRBJ2-7, the V gene TRBV7-9; D is unresolved. The CDR3 is made up of 15 amino acids. V was trimmed by 4 bases and J by 2 bases, leaving 15 bases between them. Germline CDR1 reads SEHNR; CDR2 reads FQNEAQ (reference sequence). Written as DNA, the CDR3 is TGTGCCAGCAGCTCATCCCCGCCCAGCACCTACGAGCAGTACTTC. Translated, it gives CASSSSPPSTYEQYF.

As for this clonotype: A much larger clone lies a single base off, so this may be a read error. This sequence joins TRBV7-8 and TRBJ2-3; tentatively, D is TRBD1 (6 bases). Germline assignment: CDR1 SGHVS and CDR2 FQNEAQ. V was clipped by 3 bases and J by 4 bases, with 14 bases between them. CDR3 size: 15 residues. The CDR3 spells CASSFERGCADTQYF. CDR3 nucleotides: TGTGCCAGCAGCTTTGAAAGGGGGTGCGCAGATACGCAGTATTTT. Complete variable domain (other parts from reference TRBV7-8 and TRBJ2-3): GAGVSQSPRYKVAKRGQDVALRCDPISGHVSLFWYQQALGQGPEFLTYFQNEAQLDKSGLPSDRFFAERPEGSVSTLKIQRTQQEDSAVYLCASSFERGCADTQYFGPGTRLTVL.

This clonotype was recorded many times. The rearrangement uses TRBV27 and TRBJ2-2; D ambiguous. Trimming took 0 bases from V and 2 from J, leaving 7 bases between them. The germline CDR1 and CDR2 sequences are MNHEY and SMNVEV (reference sequence). The CDR3 totals 15 residues. The CDR3 coding sequence is TGTGCCAGCAGTTTATCGCTTAGCAACACCGGGGAGCTGTTTTTT. Translated, it gives CASSLSLSNTGELFF.

With respect to this clonotype: At one boundary the junction diverges from the germline segment, which might be a read error. J is TRBJ2-7 and V is TRBV15; TRBD2 is a possible D gene (5 bases). CDR3 length equals 13 residues. Germline CDR1 reads LNHNV; CDR2 reads YYDKDF (reference sequence). The CDR3 protein is CATSPRGWNELYF. The CDR3 nucleotides read TGTGCCACCAGCCCGAGAGGGTGGAACGAGCTGTACTTC.

This clonotype turned up a few times. The chain has TRBV5-4 and TRBJ2-3; D gene ambiguous. Trimming took 0 bases from V and 6 from J, leaving 5 bases between them. Germline lookup yields CDR1 SGHNT and CDR2 YYREEE (reference sequence). This CDR3 region has 12 residues. In DNA, the CDR3 is TGTGCCAGCAGCTTGGTGGGGGATACGCAGTATTTT. Protein: CASSLVGDTQYF.

This clonotype was found many times. The chain has TRBV2 and TRBJ2-3, with D uncertain. V lost 3 bases to trimming and J lost 2 bases, with 12 bases between them. Per the germline V gene, CDR1 is SNHLY and CDR2 is FYNNEI. The CDR3 has 15 amino acids. DNA for the CDR3: TGTGCCAGCAGTGATTTGTCTGAGACCACAGATACGCAGTATTTT. This codes for CASSDLSETTDTQYF.

This sequence joins TRBV12-3 or TRBV12-4 and TRBJ1-4; D is uncertain. The CDR3 extends over 14 amino acids. V was pared by 7 bases and J by 3 bases, with 12 bases between. This CDR3 reads CASTIQYANEKLFF. CDR3 DNA sequence: TGTGCCAGCACCATCCAGTACGCTAATGAAAAACTGTTTTTT.